The rows below give T cell receptor beta chains drawn from one sample of a study of blood T cell repertoires in COVID-19. This table comes from immunoSEQ multiplex PCR, and its TCRdb copy is limited to in-frame clones, with some not included. The sample has around 140,000 clones, 80% seen once. The specimen sequenced was peripheral blood. The receptors derive from a man between 65 and 85 years old who had recovered from COVID-19. CDR3s include the opening cysteine and the closing phenylalanine or tryptophan. D genes are given only for firm matches. The size field is filled for only some rows; it gives once, few, many or a size class.

clone_size: once
j_call: TRBJ2-7
d_call: .
v_call: TRBV5-1
cdr3_nt: TGCGCCAGCAGCTTGGGGGTAGCCGCCTACGAGCAGTACTTC
cdr3_aa: CASSLGVAAYEQYF

clone_size: .
j_call: TRBJ2-1
d_call: TRBD2
v_call: TRBV3-1/TRBV3-2
cdr3_nt: TGTGCCAGCAGCCAAGTAGCGGGAGGGCTGGGGGGTGAGCAGTTCTTC
cdr3_aa: CASSQVAGGLGGEQFF

clone_size: .
j_call: TRBJ2-7
d_call: .
v_call: TRBV4-1
cdr3_nt: TGCGCCAGCAGCCAAGAGAGTTCCGGCGGCCTCTCCTACGAGCAGTACTTC
cdr3_aa: CASSQESSGGLSYEQYF

clone_size: .
j_call: TRBJ2-7
d_call: TRBD2
v_call: TRBV7-6
cdr3_nt: TGTGCCAGCAGCTTACAAGGGACTAGCGGTTACGAGCAGTACTTC
cdr3_aa: CASSLQGTSGYEQYF

clone_size: .
j_call: TRBJ2-2
d_call: .
v_call: TRBV18
cdr3_nt: TGTGCCAGCTCGCCTACTCGACAGCCGAACACCGGGGAGCTGTTTTTT
cdr3_aa: CASSPTRQPNTGELFF

clone_size: .
j_call: TRBJ1-3
d_call: .
v_call: TRBV6-5
cdr3_nt: TGTGCCAGCAGTTCGCGACAGGCCTCTGGAAACACCATATATTTT
cdr3_aa: CASSSRQASGNTIYF

clone_size: .
j_call: TRBJ2-5
d_call: TRBD1
v_call: TRBV5-1
cdr3_nt: TGCGCCAGCAGCTCAGGACAGGGCCGTGAGACCCAGTACTTC
cdr3_aa: CASSSGQGRETQYF

clone_size: .
j_call: TRBJ2-5
d_call: .
v_call: TRBV10-2
cdr3_nt: TGCGCCAGCAGTGAGCGTACAGCGGTCCAAGAGACCCAGTACTTC
cdr3_aa: CASSERTAVQETQYF

clone_size: few
j_call: TRBJ2-7
d_call: TRBD1
v_call: TRBV7-2
cdr3_nt: TGTGCCAGCACCGACAACGGGACAGGGGCCTACGAGCAGTACTTC
cdr3_aa: CASTDNGTGAYEQYF

clone_size: .
j_call: TRBJ2-1
d_call: .
v_call: TRBV30
cdr3_nt: TGTGCCTGGACCGAGGGCCCATACAATGAGCAGTTCTTC
cdr3_aa: CAWTEGPYNEQFF

clone_size: once
j_call: TRBJ1-1
d_call: .
v_call: TRBV5-6
cdr3_nt: TGTGCCAGCAGCCCCCCGGACACGTCAAACACTGAAGCTTTCTTT
cdr3_aa: CASSPPDTSNTEAFF

clone_size: .
j_call: TRBJ1-4
d_call: TRBD1
v_call: TRBV6-5
cdr3_nt: TGTGCCAGCAGTATACAGGGGACAACTAATGAAAAACTGTTTTTT
cdr3_aa: CASSIQGTTNEKLFF

clone_size: .
j_call: TRBJ2-7
d_call: TRBD1
v_call: TRBV29-1
cdr3_nt: TGCAGCTGTCGGACAGGGAAATCCTACGAGCAGTACTTC
cdr3_aa: CSCRTGKSYEQYF

clone_size: .
j_call: TRBJ1-1
d_call: .
v_call: TRBV28
cdr3_nt: TGTGCCAGCAGTTTACCCTCAGGGTGGACTGAAGCTTTCTTT
cdr3_aa: CASSLPSGWTEAFF

clone_size: .
j_call: TRBJ2-1
d_call: TRBD2
v_call: TRBV6-1
cdr3_nt: TGTGCCAGCAGTGGAGGTGACGTCCTGTCACTAGCGGTTTTATACAATGAGCAGTTCTTC
cdr3_aa: CASSGGDVLSLAVLYNEQFF

clone_size: .
j_call: TRBJ2-1
d_call: .
v_call: TRBV7-9
cdr3_nt: TGTGCCAGCAGCCCCGACAGGATACGGTGGAATGAGCAGTTCTTC
cdr3_aa: CASSPDRIRWNEQFF

clone_size: .
j_call: TRBJ2-1
d_call: TRBD2
v_call: TRBV29-1
cdr3_nt: TGCAGCGTTCTACTAGCGGACTACAATGAGCAGTTCTTC
cdr3_aa: CSVLLADYNEQFF

clone_size: once
j_call: TRBJ1-2
d_call: TRBD1
v_call: TRBV11-3
cdr3_nt: TGTGCCAGCAGCTTACAGGGGGCGCCTTCTAACTATGGCTACACCTTC
cdr3_aa: CASSLQGAPSNYGYTF

clone_size: .
j_call: TRBJ2-5
d_call: TRBD1
v_call: TRBV11-1
cdr3_nt: TGTGCCAGCAGCTCAGACAGGGGGTTTGAAGAGACCCAGTACTTC
cdr3_aa: CASSSDRGFEETQYF

clone_size: once
j_call: TRBJ2-3
d_call: .
v_call: TRBV4-1
cdr3_nt: TGCGCCAGCAGCCAAGGAGACAGAAAAAGCACAGATACGCAGTATTTT
cdr3_aa: CASSQGDRKSTDTQYF

clone_size: .
j_call: TRBJ2-1
d_call: TRBD2
v_call: TRBV27
cdr3_nt: TGTGCCAGCAGGGTGACTAGCGGGAGTAATGCTGAGCAGTTCTTC
cdr3_aa: CASRVTSGSNAEQFF

clone_size: .
j_call: TRBJ1-6
d_call: .
v_call: TRBV11-2
cdr3_nt: TGTGCCAGCAGCCCGGACAGAAAGTCACCCCTCCACTTT
cdr3_aa: CASSPDRKSPLHF

clone_size: .
j_call: TRBJ1-2
d_call: .
v_call: TRBV28
cdr3_nt: TGTGCCAGCAGTTTAAGCGGGGGCGAAAATGGCTACACCTTC
cdr3_aa: CASSLSGGENGYTF

clone_size: .
j_call: TRBJ1-1
d_call: .
v_call: TRBV4-1
cdr3_nt: TGCGCCAGCAGCCAAGGACATACCATGAACACTGAAGCTTTCTTT
cdr3_aa: CASSQGHTMNTEAFF

clone_size: .
j_call: TRBJ2-1
d_call: TRBD2
v_call: TRBV4-1
cdr3_nt: TGCGCCAGCAGCCAACCCGTATCGGGAGGGGACAATGAGCAGTTCTTC
cdr3_aa: CASSQPVSGGDNEQFF

clone_size: once
j_call: TRBJ1-1
d_call: .
v_call: TRBV29-1
cdr3_nt: TGCAGCGTTGTAGGAGACACTGAAGCTTTCTTT
cdr3_aa: CSVVGDTEAFF

clone_size: .
j_call: TRBJ2-3
d_call: TRBD1
v_call: TRBV11-2
cdr3_nt: TGTGCCAGCAGCCGGACAGGGTACGACACAGATACGCAGTATTTT
cdr3_aa: CASSRTGYDTDTQYF

clone_size: .
j_call: TRBJ1-5
d_call: .
v_call: TRBV11-1
cdr3_nt: TGTGCCAGCAACATTCTCCCGGGGGGAGAGCAGCCCCAGCATTTT
cdr3_aa: CASNILPGGEQPQHF

clone_size: .
j_call: TRBJ2-1
d_call: .
v_call: TRBV6-6
cdr3_nt: TGTGCCAGCAGTTACCGACTGAAGTACAATGAGCAGTTCTTC
cdr3_aa: CASSYRLKYNEQFF

clone_size: once
j_call: TRBJ1-2
d_call: TRBD1
v_call: TRBV30
cdr3_nt: TGTGCCTGGAGTCTCCGGACAGGGAAGACCTTGGGATCTGGCTACACCTTC
cdr3_aa: CAWSLRTGKTLGSGYTF